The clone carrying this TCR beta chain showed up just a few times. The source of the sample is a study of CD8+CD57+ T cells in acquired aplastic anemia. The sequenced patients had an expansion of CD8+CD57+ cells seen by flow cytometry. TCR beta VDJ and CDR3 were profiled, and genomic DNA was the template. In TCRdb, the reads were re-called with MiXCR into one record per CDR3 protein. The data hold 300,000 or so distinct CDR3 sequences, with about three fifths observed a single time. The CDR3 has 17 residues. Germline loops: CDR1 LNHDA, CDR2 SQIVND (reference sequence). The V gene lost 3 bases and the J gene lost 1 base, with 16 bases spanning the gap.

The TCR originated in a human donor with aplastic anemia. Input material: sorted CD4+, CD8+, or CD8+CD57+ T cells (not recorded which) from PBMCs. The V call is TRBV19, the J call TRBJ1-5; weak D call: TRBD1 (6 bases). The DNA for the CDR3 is TGTGCCAGTAGTATTGACAGGACGTCGTTGAGCAATCAGCCCCAGCATTTT. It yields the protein CASSIDRTSLSNQPQHF.